This is a list of T cell receptor beta chains from one sample in a study of T cell responses to AZD1222 COVID-19 vaccine. Profiling relied on immunoSEQ multiplex PCR, and the TCRdb table lists in-frame clones only, not all of them. Of approximately 98,000 clones detected, just over 85% appear once; the ten largest clones hold about 3%. This specimen was peripheral blood, taken on day 0 of AZD1222 vaccination. All receptors derive from an adult in good health. The CDR3 runs from the conserved cysteine through the conserved F or W. The order of the fields is clone size, V gene, J gene, D gene, CDR3 protein, CDR3 DNA. The D gene is left open where the match is weak. A clone size is listed for some rows: how often the clone was seen (once, few, many), or a class if it is expanded.

abundance: -
v_gene: TRBV21-1
j_gene: TRBJ1-6
d_gene: -
CDR3aa: CARQGGVDNSPLHF
CDR3nt: TGTGCCAGACAGGGTGGGGTGGATAATTCACCCCTCCACTTT

abundance: -
v_gene: TRBV7-9
j_gene: TRBJ2-7
d_gene: -
CDR3aa: CASSLNGLTYEQYF
CDR3nt: TGTGCCAGCAGCTTAAACGGACTGACCTACGAGCAGTACTTC

abundance: -
v_gene: TRBV12-3/TRBV12-4
j_gene: TRBJ2-1
d_gene: -
CDR3aa: CASSLGGIPGFF
CDR3nt: TGTGCCAGCAGTTTGGGTGGCATCCCAGGGTTCTTC

abundance: few
v_gene: TRBV2
j_gene: TRBJ2-3
d_gene: -
CDR3aa: CATVPLSGYTDTQYF
CDR3nt: TGTGCCACCGTACCCCTTAGCGGATACACAGATACGCAGTATTTT

abundance: once
v_gene: TRBV18
j_gene: TRBJ1-2
d_gene: TRBD1
CDR3aa: CASSEPFEGANGYTF
CDR3nt: TGTGCCAGCTCAGAGCCGTTTGAGGGGGCGAATGGCTACACCTTC

abundance: -
v_gene: TRBV3-1/TRBV3-2
j_gene: TRBJ1-2
d_gene: -
CDR3aa: CASSQTGTPYGYTF
CDR3nt: TGTGCCAGCAGCCAAACCGGGACACCCTATGGCTACACCTTC

abundance: -
v_gene: TRBV21-1
j_gene: TRBJ1-5
d_gene: -
CDR3aa: CASSKLGAEYSNQPQHF
CDR3nt: TGTGCCAGCAGCAAATTAGGGGCAGAATATAGCAATCAGCCCCAGCATTTT

abundance: -
v_gene: TRBV5-5
j_gene: TRBJ1-4
d_gene: TRBD1
CDR3aa: CASSFSGQGNEKLFF
CDR3nt: TGTGCCAGCAGCTTTTCCGGACAGGGCAATGAAAAACTGTTTTTT

abundance: few
v_gene: TRBV30
j_gene: TRBJ1-2
d_gene: TRBD1
CDR3aa: CAWILRTGRSYGYTF
CDR3nt: TGTGCCTGGATCCTCCGGACAGGAAGATCCTATGGCTACACCTTC

abundance: -
v_gene: TRBV5-4
j_gene: TRBJ2-7
d_gene: -
CDR3aa: CASSLQGTYEQYF
CDR3nt: TGTGCCAGCAGCTTGCAGGGGACCTACGAGCAGTACTTC

abundance: -
v_gene: TRBV19
j_gene: TRBJ1-2
d_gene: TRBD1
CDR3aa: CASSPGTGTGRDGYTF
CDR3nt: TGTGCCAGTAGTCCTGGGACAGGGACAGGGAGAGATGGCTACACCTTC

abundance: -
v_gene: TRBV28
j_gene: TRBJ1-1
d_gene: -
CDR3aa: CATVLRPRSTEAFF
CDR3nt: TGTGCCACCGTACTCCGACCCCGGTCCACTGAAGCTTTCTTT

abundance: few
v_gene: TRBV18
j_gene: TRBJ1-1
d_gene: -
CDR3aa: CASSPSTGLEAFF
CDR3nt: TGTGCCAGCTCACCATCAACAGGCCTAGAAGCTTTCTTT

abundance: -
v_gene: TRBV11-1
j_gene: TRBJ2-3
d_gene: -
CDR3aa: CASSEGPTSTDTQYF
CDR3nt: TGTGCCAGCAGCGAGGGACCGACCTCCACAGATACGCAGTATTTT

abundance: -
v_gene: TRBV5-5
j_gene: TRBJ2-7
d_gene: TRBD1
CDR3aa: CASSSGTGGEQYF
CDR3nt: TGTGCCAGCAGCTCAGGGACAGGGGGAGAGCAGTACTTC

abundance: -
v_gene: TRBV30
j_gene: TRBJ1-1
d_gene: -
CDR3aa: CAWIPMGGLANTEAFF
CDR3nt: TGTGCCTGGATTCCGATGGGGGGTCTAGCGAACACTGAAGCTTTCTTT

abundance: -
v_gene: TRBV27
j_gene: TRBJ2-7
d_gene: -
CDR3aa: CASEGGRKSYEQYF
CDR3nt: TGTGCCAGCGAGGGGGGGCGGAAGAGCTACGAGCAGTACTTC

abundance: few
v_gene: TRBV23-1
j_gene: TRBJ1-6
d_gene: -
CDR3aa: CASSLSPDGPSYNSPLHF
CDR3nt: TGCGCCAGCAGTCTAAGCCCGGACGGCCCCTCCTATAATTCACCCCTCCACTTT

abundance: -
v_gene: TRBV19
j_gene: TRBJ1-2
d_gene: -
CDR3aa: CASRSGAAGYTF
CDR3nt: TGTGCCAGTAGATCAGGGGCGGCTGGCTACACCTTC

abundance: -
v_gene: TRBV20-1
j_gene: TRBJ1-1
d_gene: -
CDR3aa: CSASRSGIRFTEAFF
CDR3nt: TGCAGTGCTAGTAGGTCGGGGATCAGATTCACTGAAGCTTTCTTT

abundance: -
v_gene: TRBV6-6
j_gene: TRBJ1-1
d_gene: -
CDR3aa: CASSYPTTAEAFF
CDR3nt: TGTGCCAGCAGTTACCCAACTACAGCTGAAGCTTTCTTT

abundance: -
v_gene: TRBV11-3
j_gene: TRBJ1-5
d_gene: TRBD1
CDR3aa: CASSLFDRESSNQPQHF
CDR3nt: TGTGCCAGCAGCTTATTCGACAGGGAAAGTAGCAATCAGCCCCAGCATTTT

abundance: -
v_gene: TRBV18
j_gene: TRBJ2-2
d_gene: -
CDR3aa: CASSSGLSLNTGELFF
CDR3nt: TGTGCCAGCTCTTCTGGACTATCTTTAAACACCGGGGAGCTGTTTTTT

abundance: -
v_gene: TRBV6-5
j_gene: TRBJ2-1
d_gene: -
CDR3aa: CASSYKGHNEQFF
CDR3nt: TGTGCCAGCAGTTATAAAGGGCACAATGAGCAGTTCTTC

abundance: -
v_gene: TRBV6-5
j_gene: TRBJ2-7
d_gene: TRBD1
CDR3aa: CASSAGQGDLSEQYF
CDR3nt: TGTGCCAGCAGCGCAGGACAGGGTGATCTCTCCGAGCAGTACTTC

abundance: -
v_gene: TRBV7-2
j_gene: TRBJ2-7
d_gene: TRBD2
CDR3aa: CASSQPGTKGNYEQYF
CDR3nt: TGTGCCAGCAGCCAGCCCGGGACTAAGGGGAACTACGAGCAGTACTTC

abundance: -
v_gene: TRBV4-2
j_gene: TRBJ1-2
d_gene: TRBD1
CDR3aa: CASSQEPDRLYGYTF
CDR3nt: TGTGCCAGCAGCCAAGAGCCGGACAGGCTCTATGGCTACACCTTC

abundance: -
v_gene: TRBV3-1/TRBV3-2
j_gene: TRBJ1-1
d_gene: -
CDR3aa: CASSQGRHANTEAFF
CDR3nt: TGTGCCAGCAGCCAAGGTAGACACGCGAACACTGAAGCTTTCTTT

abundance: -
v_gene: TRBV11-2
j_gene: TRBJ1-5
d_gene: -
CDR3aa: CASSPSWGAHQPQHF
CDR3nt: TGTGCCAGCAGCCCTAGCTGGGGGGCCCATCAGCCCCAGCATTTT

abundance: -
v_gene: TRBV5-1
j_gene: TRBJ1-2
d_gene: -
CDR3aa: CASSPEFPGSTHGYTF
CDR3nt: TGCGCCAGCAGCCCCGAGTTTCCGGGCTCCACCCATGGCTACACCTTC

abundance: once
v_gene: TRBV2
j_gene: TRBJ1-5
d_gene: -
CDR3aa: CASRGERGGNQPQHF
CDR3nt: TGTGCCAGCAGGGGCGAAAGGGGGGGCAATCAGCCCCAGCATTTT

abundance: -
v_gene: TRBV19
j_gene: TRBJ1-5
d_gene: -
CDR3aa: CASSMRESNQPQHF
CDR3nt: TGTGCCAGTAGTATGCGCGAGTCTAATCAGCCCCAGCATTTT

abundance: once
v_gene: TRBV25-1
j_gene: TRBJ1-5
d_gene: -
CDR3aa: CASSPGAPNQPQHF
CDR3nt: TGTGCCAGCAGTCCAGGGGCCCCAAATCAGCCCCAGCATTTT

abundance: -
v_gene: TRBV10-2
j_gene: TRBJ2-4
d_gene: -
CDR3aa: CASSDPPENIQYF
CDR3nt: TGCGCCAGCAGTGACCCGCCCGAGAACATTCAGTACTTC

abundance: -
v_gene: TRBV5-1
j_gene: TRBJ2-3
d_gene: TRBD2
CDR3aa: CASSFGSGASTDTQYF
CDR3nt: TGCGCCAGCAGCTTCGGTAGCGGGGCGAGCACAGATACGCAGTATTTT

abundance: -
v_gene: TRBV4-3
j_gene: TRBJ2-3
d_gene: TRBD2
CDR3aa: CASSQSGAGGPQYF
CDR3nt: TGCGCCAGCAGCCAAAGTGGGGCGGGGGGGCCGCAGTATTTT